This TCR beta chain stems from a study of cytomegalovirus exposure and HLA in healthy donors. On the study more broadly: Samples from HLA-typed donors yielded about 85 million unique TCRs in an early data release.

The PCR had 60 Vbeta and 13 Jbeta primers. Sequencing used immunoSEQ multiplex PCR; TCRdb keeps in-frame clones, though not all of them. The sample shows more than 130,000 clones, roughly two thirds of them seen only once. The clonotype comes from a human donor in good health. Specimen: PBMCs.

The CDR3 nucleotides are TGTGCCAGCAGGCCCGGGGTCCTGTATGAGCATGAGCAGTTCTTC. Translating gives CASRPGVLYEHEQFF. The gene calls are TRBV27 and TRBJ2-1, with D possibly matching TRBD2 (5 bases). The germline V gene encodes CDR1 MNHEY and CDR2 SMNVEV (reference sequence). The CDR3 spans 15 residues. Trimming removed 6 bases at V and 8 bases at J, with 20 bases between.